This entry lists 10 T cell receptor beta chains sequenced from one sample in a study of T cells in Graves' hyperthyroidism and ophthalmopathy. Regions amplified from RNA transcripts were the TCR beta CDR3 regions. Carried out on the TCR CDR3, a first-round RT-PCR used the HTBI primer set. TCRdb re-analysed the multiplex PCR reads in MiXCR, keeping a single row per CDR3 protein. The data show some 720,000 distinct CDR3 sequences, 16% seen once. Sequencing was done on a sample of blood. These TCRs come from a man aged 18-30 years with Graves' hyperthyroidism.

This chain joins TRBV11-3 and TRBJ2-7; 11 nucleotides match TRBD2. Unmatched junction bases numbered 9, after V lost 5 bases and J lost 3 bases. The CDR3 covers 16 residues. Looked up from germline, CDR1 is SGHNT and CDR2 is YENEEA. The chain's CDR3 is CASSQDLLAGGYEQYF. The CDR3 nucleotides are TGTGCCAGCAGCCAAGATTTGCTAGCGGGAGGCTACGAGCAGTACTTC.

The chain uses TRBV3-1 and TRBJ2-7; TRBD1 matches at 7 bases. With 6 bases clipped from V and 5 bases from J, the junction kept 7 bases outside the gene matches. The length of the CDR3 is 13 residues. The germline V gene encodes CDR1 LGHDT and CDR2 YNNKEL (reference sequence). This CDR3 reads CASRFTGANEQYF. DNA for the CDR3: TGTGCCAGCAGATTCACAGGGGCCAACGAGCAGTACTTC.

This clonotype was seen many times. The chain is built from TRBV7-2 and TRBJ1-2; D unresolved. The length of the CDR3 is 12 residues. V was cut by 5 bases and J by 6 bases, with 10 bases left in between. Per the germline V gene, CDR1 is SGHTA and CDR2 is FQGNSA. CDR3 bases: TGTGCCAGCAGCGGTGGGAGCCATGGCTACACCTTC. Translation gives CASSGGSHGYTF.

J is TRBJ1-2 and V is TRBV30; no clear D gene. Germline V gene sequence: CDR1 GTSNPN, CDR2 SVGIG (reference sequence). This CDR3 region has 12 residues. Trimming pared 3 bases from V and 8 bases from J, leaving 13 bases between. This CDR3 is CAWSKRLSGYTF. The CDR3 DNA reads TGTGCCTGGAGCAAAAGGCTCTCGGGCTACACCTTC.

This clonotype appeared a few times. CDR3 nucleotides: TGTGCCAGTGCTACAGGGGGCATTGGCACAGATACGCAGTATTTT. Translation: CASATGGIGTDTQYF. The chain combines TRBV7-9 with TRBJ2-3; 9 bases align to TRBD1. From germline, CDR1 is SEHNR and CDR2 FQNEAQ (reference sequence). This CDR3 spans 15 amino acids. V was pared by 9 bases and J by 1 base, with 8 bases of the junction left unmatched. Filled out from reference TRBV7-9 and TRBJ2-3, the complete variable domain reads DTGVSQNPRHKITKRGQNVTFRCDPISEHNRLYWYRQTLGQGPEFLTYFQNEAQLEKSRLLSDRFSAERPKGSFSTLEIQRTEQGDSAMYLCASATGGIGTDTQYFGPGTRLTVL.

The chain is built from TRBV7-3 and TRBJ1-2, with D hard to call. CDR1 and CDR2 (germline): SGHTA, FQGTGA. CDR3 length: 11 amino acids. Trimming removed 2 bases from V and 8 bases from J, with 6 bases in between. The CDR3 reads CASSLPAGYTF. The CDR3 bases are TGTGCCAGCAGCTTACCCGCAGGCTACACCTTC. Full variable domain (remainder filled in from reference TRBV7-3 and TRBJ1-2): GAGVSQTPSNKVTEKGKYVELRCDPISGHTALYWYRQSLGQGPEFLIYFQGTGAADDSGLPNDRFFAVRPEGSVSTLKIQRTERGDSAVYLCASSLPAGYTFGSGTRLTVV.

This clonotype was seen repeatedly, ten times or more. The rearrangement joins TRBV5-6 to TRBJ1-2, with 7 bases matching TRBD1. Germline values: CDR1 SGHDT, CDR2 YYEEEE. This CDR3 has 13 residues. The ends lost 5 bases at V and 3 bases at J; junction bases unmatched: 4. This CDR3 is CASRTGTDYGYTF. The CDR3 coding sequence is TGTGCCAGCAGAACCGGGACAGACTATGGCTACACCTTC.

This chain connects TRBV2 to TRBJ1-3, with 12 bases fitting TRBD1. CDR1 and CDR2 from the germline V gene are SNHLY and FYNNEI. Unmatched junction bases numbered 9, after V lost 8 bases and J lost 4 bases. This CDR3 contains 16 residues. CDR3 nucleotide sequence: TGTGCCAGCCACCCGGGACAGGGGGCGAGGGGAAACACCATATATTTT. It yields the protein CASHPGQGARGNTIYF.

This clonotype showed up just a few times. This chain links TRBV2 with TRBJ1-5; possibly TRBD1 for D (6 bases). The CDR3 has 17 amino acids. Trimming took off 4 bases at V and 1 base at J, with 17 bases between the two ends. Germline V gene data show CDR1 as SNHLY and CDR2 as FYNNEI. The CDR3 spells CASSGPRRGASNQPQHF. In DNA form, the CDR3 reads TGTGCCAGCAGTGGCCCCCGCCGGGGGGCAAGCAATCAGCCCCAGCATTTT.

This chain connects TRBV5-6 to TRBJ2-1; 9 nucleotides agree with TRBD1. Germline V CDR1 and CDR2: SGHDT, YYEEEE. J was trimmed by 5 bases and V by 5 bases; bases with no gene match: 8. There are 15 residues in the CDR3. The CDR3 DNA reads TGTGCCAGCAGGGGGACTGGGACAGGGAACAATGAGCAGTTCTTC. Amino acid sequence: CASRGTGTGNNEQFF.